The entry below describes one T cell receptor (beta chain). What it recognizes is unknown. The CDR3 sequence is 16 residues long. The V end was cut by 5 bases, the J end by 4 bases, with 20 bases between. Germline values: CDR1 MNHEY, CDR2 SVGEGT. This record comes from a study of T cells in Graves' hyperthyroidism and ophthalmopathy. General study points: Blood also showed most of the thyroid clonotypes that were expanded above 0.001. The model forecast ophthalmopathy, anticipating it by a median around 6.5 months before onset.

Using RNA transcripts as the source, TCR beta CDR3 regions were amplified. HTBI primers were employed in a first-round RT-PCR of the TCR CDR3. From the multiplex PCR reads, TCRdb called clonotypes with MiXCR, one entry per CDR3 protein. This table holds about 480,000 distinct CDR3 sequences, about 22% found once. The chain links TRBV6-2 or TRBV6-3 to TRBJ1-1, with D maybe TRBD1 (6 bases). Sequenced: blood. This receptor was taken from a woman in her seventies with Graves' ophthalmopathy. The CDR3 reads CASSHPLRGARTEAFF. The DNA of the CDR3 is TGTGCCAGCAGTCACCCCCTTCGGGGGGCACGCACTGAAGCTTTCTTT.